The T cell receptor (beta chain) under discussion was sequenced for a study of T-cell reconstitution after alpha-beta-depleted transplantation in children. Unique molecular identifiers were incorporated when the TCRbeta library was constructed. TCRdb reprocessed the PCR reads via MiXCR and lists one record per CDR3 protein. The sample has about 370,000 distinct CDR3 sequences; about a fifth are singletons. The length of the CDR3 is 14 residues. The V end was cut by 3 bases, the J end by 6 bases, with 15 bases between. Germline V gene lookup returns CDR1 DFQATT and CDR2 SNEGSKA (reference sequence). This receptor was identified in a human donor who donated a stem cell graft to a child with acute myeloid leukemia. The starting material was PBMCs from the stem cell graft donor, obtained from the stem cell graft. The V and J genes are TRBV20-1 and TRBJ2-4; no clear D. The CDR3 DNA sequence: TGCAGTGCTAGCCCCGGGCCACTGTTAAACATTCAGTACTTC. Translated, it gives CSASPGPLLNIQYF.